What follows are 13 T cell receptor beta chains derived from one specimen sequenced in a study of blood T cells in healthy people across ages. Next came a second PCR, run for about 7 to 12 cycles, which used a sample-barcoded 5' primer along with a J-beta primer mix. TCRdb re-derived calls from the 5' RACE reads in MiXCR, one entry per CDR3 protein. The table includes over 450,000 distinct CDR3 sequences, nearly 25% detected once. The sample also formed part of further work on T cells of mothers and their children.

Sequencing was done on a sample of blood. These receptors were collected from a boy younger than 18 in good health.

The rearrangement links TRBV10-3 to TRBJ2-5, with TRBD2 identical over 8 bases. The CDR3 spans 17 residues. V lost 4 bases to trimming and J lost 5 bases; unmatched junction nucleotides: 15. In germline, CDR1 is ENHRY, CDR2 SYGVKD. DNA of the CDR3: TGTGCCATCAGTGTGCGGAATAGCGGGGTATCTGACGAGACCCAGTACTTC. As protein: CAISVRNSGVSDETQYF.

This clonotype came up a few times. The V gene is TRBV27, the J gene TRBJ2-7; D is unresolved. The germline V and J ends were trimmed by 2 bases and 4 bases, with 9 bases remaining between them. Per germline, CDR1 MNHEY and CDR2 SMNVEV (reference sequence). This CDR3 has 13 amino acids. CDR3 protein: CASSLRWKYEQYF. CDR3 coding DNA: TGTGCCAGCAGTTTACGGTGGAAATACGAGCAGTACTTC.

To note about this clonotype: The conserved phenylalanine or tryptophan is not found at the CDR3 terminus, so this likely reflects a read error. The chain couples TRBV24-1 to TRBJ2-5; perhaps D is TRBD1 or TRBD2 (6 bases each). The end of the DNA fits TRBJ2-1 better, so the J call may be wrong. This CDR3 spans 17 amino acids. Germline CDR1 reads KGHDR; CDR2 reads SFDVKD. The CDR3: CATSWPDSRRGEYEQFL. DNA of the CDR3: TGTGCCACCAGTTGGCCCGATAGCCGAAGGGGGGAATATGAGCAGTTCCTC.

This clonotype was counted only a few times. The rearrangement links TRBV5-5 to TRBJ1-2; D uncertain. Germline V gene lookup returns CDR1 SGHKS and CDR2 YYEKEE (reference sequence). The V and J ends lost 0 bases and 0 bases respectively, with 6 bases between them. The CDR3 loop spans 14 amino acids. The CDR3 reads CASSLEGSNYGYTF. CDR3 DNA sequence: TGTGCCAGCAGCTTGGAAGGGTCTAACTATGGCTACACCTTC.

This chain joins TRBV5-1 and TRBJ2-5, with 8 bases that match TRBD1. J gave up 2 bases and V 3 bases, and 9 bases lay outside the gene matches. This CDR3 comprises 16 residues. Germline V gene lookup returns CDR1 SGHRS and CDR2 YFSETQ. The DNA of the CDR3 is TGCGCCAGCAGCTGGAGCCCGGACAGGGTTCAAGAGACCCAGTACTTC. It specifies CASSWSPDRVQETQYF. Drawing the rest from reference TRBV5-1 and TRBJ2-5, the complete variable domain is KAGVTQTPRYLIKTRGQQVTLSCSPISGHRSVSWYQQTPGQGLQFLFEYFSETQRNKGNFPGRFSGRQFSNSRSEMNVSTLELGDSALYLCASSWSPDRVQETQYFGPGTRLLVL.

This clonotype was seen more than once but under ten times. The chain combines TRBV5-1 with TRBJ2-5, with 10 bases identical to TRBD1. V shed 0 bases and J 5 bases; nucleotides not matched to a gene: 7. Looked up from germline, CDR1 is SGHRS and CDR2 is YFSETQ. The length of the CDR3 is 16 residues. The CDR3 region has the DNA TGCGCCAGCAGCTTGGTGGGGACAGGGGCCGGGGAGACCCAGTACTTC. It translates to CASSLVGTGAGETQYF.

This clonotype has just a few counts. This chain uses TRBV5-1 with TRBJ1-1; D possibly corresponds to TRBD1 (6 bases). The germline CDR1 and CDR2 sequences are SGHRS and YFSETQ. This CDR3 comprises 14 residues. Between the trimmed V and J ends, which lost 4 bases and 7 bases, there was a span of 17 bases. CDR3 nucleotide sequence: TGCGCCAGCAGCACCGGGACACGGAGCTTTGAAGCTTTCTTT. This gives the protein CASSTGTRSFEAFF.

The chain is built from TRBV3-1 and TRBJ2-7; D unresolved. The germline V and J ends were trimmed by 4 bases and 1 base, with 11 bases remaining between them. Per the germline V gene, CDR1 is LGHDT and CDR2 is YNNKEL (reference sequence). This CDR3 is 14 amino acids long. CDR3 nucleotides: TGTGCCAGCAGCCTAGAGCCGAAGTCCTACGAGCAGTACTTC. Protein product: CASSLEPKSYEQYF.

Only a few counts were recorded for this clonotype. This chain joins TRBV18 and TRBJ2-7; D gene uncertain. Trimming left V 0 bases short and J 3 bases short, with 9 bases between. This CDR3 contains 14 residues. Germline-derived CDR1 and CDR2 are KGHSH and LQKENI. CDR3 sequence (DNA): TGTGCCAGCTCACCACCCGGCAATGACTACGAGCAGTACTTC. This gives the protein CASSPPGNDYEQYF.

In DNA, the CDR3 is TGTGCCACCAGTTACTCCGGGGCAGGGAGCACTGAAGCTTTCTTT. Amino acid sequence: CATSYSGAGSTEAFF. The rearrangement links TRBV24-1 to TRBJ1-1, with D possibly matching TRBD1 (5 bases). The germline gives CDR1 KGHDR, CDR2 SFDVKD. The V end lost 6 bases, the J end lost 4 bases, and 17 bases lay between the germline ends. CDR3 length: 15 amino acids.

The chain is built from TRBV10-3 and TRBJ2-5; 11 positions agree with TRBD1. TRBJ2-1 matches the DNA end more closely, so the J call is doubtful. From germline, CDR1 is ENHRY and CDR2 SYGVKD. There are 17 residues in the CDR3. The CDR3 DNA is TGTGCCATCAGTGAGCAGGTCGGGACAGGGGGTGGCAATGAGCAGTTCTTC. Protein: CAISEQVGTGGGNEQFF.

This clonotype was picked up a small number of times. This rearrangement joins TRBV7-2 to TRBJ2-7; 9 positions match TRBD2. The germline gives CDR1 SGHTA, CDR2 FQGNSA. Trimming removed 5 bases from V and 3 bases from J; junction bases left unmatched: 14. This CDR3 comprises 17 residues. The CDR3 sequence is CASSRSYSGSAVYEQYF. The CDR3 DNA sequence: TGTGCCAGCAGCCGTAGTTATAGCGGGAGTGCCGTCTACGAGCAGTACTTC.

The chain uses TRBV9 and TRBJ1-2; 12 bases match TRBD1. Germline V gene lookup returns CDR1 SGDLS and CDR2 YYNGEE. The trim removed 2 bases at V and 8 bases at J, leaving 4 bases unmatched. The CDR3 loop spans 14 amino acids. The CDR3 is CASSVGQGAQGYTF. The CDR3 DNA sequence: TGTGCCAGCAGCGTGGGACAGGGGGCACAAGGCTACACCTTC.